Many counts were recorded for the clone carrying this T cell receptor (beta chain). Its cognate antigen is unknown. Preparation methods for the bulk TCR libraries were those previously described, with listed TCR primers. From the PCR reads, TCRdb called clonotypes with MiXCR, one entry per CDR3 protein. The sample shows over 600,000 distinct CDR3 sequences, just under 20% of them seen only once. This specimen comes from a study of molecular identifiers for immune sequencing clone quantification. Whole-study findings and limits: Even with more than 950,000 naive cells present, spiked Jurkat TCR RNA from one cell was reportedly detectable.

CDR3 length equals 14 residues. CDR1 is ENHRY and CDR2 is SYGVKD in the germline V gene. Trimming took off 2 bases at V and 3 bases at J, with 11 bases between the two ends. A CD8+CD4-CCR7+CD45RA+ phenotype served as the sorting definition for naive CD8 T cells. Input material: naive CD8+ T cells from blood, with Jurkat cell RNA spiked in. Indicated subset: FACS-sorted CD8+CD4-CCR7+CD45RA+ naive T cells. V usage is TRBV10-3 and J usage is TRBJ2-7; weak D call: TRBD1 (6 bases). The clonotype comes from a human donor in good health. Some libraries in this study had Jurkat cell RNA spiked in. Written as DNA, the CDR3 is TGTGCCATCAGTGAGGGGGGCAGAAGCTACGAGCAGTACTTC. This codes for CAISEGGRSYEQYF.